The 13 T cell receptor beta chains below were found in one sample sequenced in a study of cytomegalovirus exposure and HLA in healthy donors. The assay was immunoSEQ multiplex PCR, and TCRdb's table has in-frame clones only and misses some. The sample has 100,000 to 150,000 clones, approximately 88% seen once. The specimen sequenced was PBMCs. These receptors all come from a woman under 30 in good health and CMV-seronegative.

This clone has only one observation. The rearrangement joins TRBV19 to TRBJ2-1; D uncertain. Per the germline V gene, CDR1 is LNHDA and CDR2 is SQIVND (reference sequence). This CDR3 has 15 amino acids. Trimming stripped 3 bases from V and 1 base from J, with 10 bases between. For the CDR3, the DNA is TGTGCCAGTAGTATTATCGCGAGTTCCTACAATGAGCAGTTCTTC. Encoded protein: CASSIIASSYNEQFF.

The chain is built from TRBV5-4 and TRBJ1-1, with TRBD1 identical over 9 bases. There are 15 residues in the CDR3. V gave up 0 bases and J gave up 9 bases; unmatched junction bases: 9. Germline lookup yields CDR1 SGHNT and CDR2 YYREEE (reference sequence). CDR3 nucleotides: TGTGCCAGCAGCTTGGGAGGGGACAGGGCTCAAAAAGCTTTCTTT. It translates to CASSLGGDRAQKAFF.

For the CDR3, the DNA is TGCAGCGTGAAGACAGGGCCGAACATTCAGTACTTC. Translating gives CSVKTGPNIQYF. The chain employs TRBV29-1 and TRBJ2-4, with 7 bases lining up with TRBD1. The length of the CDR3 is 12 residues. The V gene end was trimmed by 6 bases and the J gene end by 7 bases; junction bases not matched to a gene: 6. The germline V gene has CDR1 SQVTM and CDR2 ANQGSEA.

The V gene is TRBV6-1, the J gene TRBJ1-1; TRBD1 agrees at 8 bases. This CDR3 contains 14 residues. V dropped 10 bases and J dropped 0; count of bases not matched to a gene: 7. The V gene's germline CDR1 is MNHNS and CDR2 SASEGT. CDR3: CATIGQGLNTEAFF. The DNA of the CDR3 is TGTGCCACAATTGGACAGGGATTGAACACTGAAGCTTTCTTT.

This sequence joins TRBV19 and TRBJ1-2; no clear D. Germline assignment: CDR1 LNHDA and CDR2 SQIVND (reference sequence). The CDR3 sequence is 14 residues long. V was clipped by 7 bases and J by 1 base, with 13 bases between them. CDR3 nucleotides: TGTGCCAGTACCATCGGAGGGAGTAACTATGGCTACACCTTC. Translating gives CASTIGGSNYGYTF.

The genes are TRBV6-6 and TRBJ1-3; tentative D call: TRBD1 (5 bases). This CDR3 contains 13 residues. The V gene lost 5 bases and the J gene lost 4 bases, with 9 bases spanning the gap. Germline V gene sequence: CDR1 MNHNY, CDR2 SVGAGI (reference sequence). The CDR3 reads CASSASGGNTIYF. As DNA, the CDR3 is TGTGCCAGCAGTGCTTCAGGGGGAAACACCATATATTTT.

The rearrangement uses TRBV4-1 and TRBJ2-7; 10 positions agree with TRBD2. CDR3 length: 14 residues. V lost 1 base and J lost 3; bases outside the gene matches: 0. Germline CDR1 reads MGHRA; CDR2 reads YSYEKL. The CDR3 here is CASSQGTSGYEQYF. CDR3 bases: TGCGCCAGCAGCCAAGGGACTAGCGGCTACGAGCAGTACTTC.

The V and J genes are TRBV18 and TRBJ2-7, with D perhaps matching TRBD1 (7 bases). Germline lookup yields CDR1 KGHSH and CDR2 LQKENI. Trimming shortened V by 4 bases and J by 3 bases, and 13 bases separated the two germline ends. The CDR3 contains 14 residues. CDR3 in DNA: TGTGCCAGCTCACTCCGTCAGGGGGGCTACGAGCAGTACTTC. It encodes CASSLRQGGYEQYF.

The chain employs TRBV9 and TRBJ2-3, with D uncertain. CDR1 and CDR2 from the germline V gene are SGDLS and YYNGEE. The V end was cut by 2 bases, the J end by 5 bases, with 9 bases between. The CDR3 extends over 13 amino acids. The chain's CDR3 is CASSVSPEDTQYF. The CDR3 DNA is TGTGCCAGCAGCGTTAGTCCTGAAGATACGCAGTATTTT.

The genes are TRBV5-8 and TRBJ2-3, with D unresolved. Germline V gene sequence: CDR1 SGHTS, CDR2 YDEGEE. CDR3 length: 14 amino acids. Trimming cost V 0 bases and J 0 bases, with 5 bases left between them. The CDR3 sequence is CASSLVTSTDTQYF. Written as DNA, the CDR3 is TGTGCCAGCAGCTTGGTTACTAGCACAGATACGCAGTATTTT. Variable domain in full (rest from reference TRBV5-8 and TRBJ2-3): EAGVTQSPTHLIKTRGQQATLRCSPISGHTSVYWYQQALGLGLQFLLWYDEGEERNRGNFPPRFSGRQFPNYSSELNVNALELEDSALYLCASSLVTSTDTQYFGPGTRLTVL.

The CDR3 spells CASRIWTGGYEQYF. The CDR3 region has the DNA TGTGCCAGCAGGATCTGGACAGGAGGCTACGAGCAGTACTTC. The chain recombines TRBV6-1 with TRBJ2-7; TRBD1 aligns across 7 bases. Germline CDR1 reads MNHNS; CDR2 reads SASEGT. After removal of 6 bases from V and 3 bases from J, the junction contained 8 bases not matched to a gene. The CDR3 is 14 amino acids.

The sample holds one count of this clone. J is TRBJ2-1 and V is TRBV7-9, with TRBD2 matching over 7 bases. This CDR3 region has 13 residues. Germline loops: CDR1 SEHNR, CDR2 FQNEAQ (reference sequence). The J segment lost 9 bases and the V segment lost 1 base, leaving 3 bases of the junction unmatched. The CDR3 bases are TGTGCCAGCAGCTTAGAAGCGGGGACTGAGCAGTTCTTC. Translation: CASSLEAGTEQFF.

This sequence joins TRBV28 and TRBJ2-1; TRBD2 is a possible D gene (6 bases). Germline CDR1 reads MDHEN; CDR2 reads SYDVKM. V lost 6 bases, J lost 6 bases, and 12 bases lay in between. There are 13 residues in the CDR3. CDR3 in DNA: TGTGCCAGCAGGAGACTAGGATTCAATGAGCAGTTCTTC. Protein: CASRRLGFNEQFF.